Each of the 22 T cell receptor beta chains below was sequenced from the same sample in a study of blood T cells in healthy people across ages. PCR was performed a second time for roughly 6 to 12 cycles using a sample-barcoded 5' primer and a J-beta primer mix. Using its own MiXCR run on the 5' RACE reads, TCRdb lists one record per CDR3 protein. This table has 800,000 to 900,000 distinct CDR3 sequences, approximately 67% appearing once. The sequenced material came from blood. These receptors were collected from a man aged 30-40 years in good health.

The chain couples TRBV3-1 to TRBJ2-6, with D uncertain. This CDR3 is built from 18 residues. Trimming took 0 bases from V and 6 from J, leaving 18 bases between them. The germline gives CDR1 LGHDT, CDR2 YNNKEL (reference sequence). The CDR3 DNA reads as TGTGCCAGCAGCCAAGAAGGGAAGGGCCCTCTAAAGGCCAACGTCCTGACTTTC. Protein sequence: CASSQEGKGPLKANVLTF.

In the case of this clonotype: The junction and the germline gene differ at one end; a read error may be behind it. The V gene is TRBV14, the J gene TRBJ2-6, with D hard to call. The CDR3 is 14 amino acids. The V gene's germline CDR1 is SGHDN and CDR2 FVKESK. The chain's CDR3 is CASRTHSVANVLTF. The CDR3 coding sequence is TGTGCCAGCAGAACGCACTCTGTGGCCAACGTCCTGACTTTC.

The V and J genes are TRBV5-1 and TRBJ2-3; 13 positions match TRBD2. The ends lost 4 bases at V and 2 bases at J; junction bases unmatched: 7. The germline gives CDR1 SGHRS, CDR2 YFSETQ. This CDR3 contains 17 residues. CDR3 bases: TGCGCCAGCAGCCCCGGACTAGCGGGGGCGTCCACAGATACGCAGTATTTT. Residues: CASSPGLAGASTDTQYF.

The J gene is TRBJ1-1, the V gene TRBV6-5; possibly TRBD1 for D (5 bases). V was shortened by 0 bases and J by 5 bases, with 16 bases between the two germline ends. CDR1 is MNHEY and CDR2 is SVGAGI in the germline V gene. CDR3 length equals 16 residues. DNA for the CDR3: TGTGCCAGCAGTTACTCGAATCAGGGACCGAGGACTGAAGCTTTCTTT. The encoded protein is CASSYSNQGPRTEAFF.

The gene calls are TRBV12-3 or TRBV12-4 and TRBJ2-1; a possible D gene is TRBD2 (7 bases). Trimming took off 6 bases at V and 3 bases at J, with 12 bases between the two ends. This CDR3 is built from 14 residues. CDR3 loop: CASRGGGNYNEQFF. In DNA, the CDR3 is TGTGCCAGCAGGGGAGGGGGAAACTACAATGAGCAGTTCTTC.

This clonotype was counted between two and nine times. The chain joins TRBV25-1 to TRBJ1-2, with 9 bases aligning to TRBD1. The V gene's germline CDR1 is MGHDK and CDR2 SYGVNS. CDR3 length equals 12 residues. The CDR3 loop reads CASTGGIYGYTF. DNA of the CDR3: TGTGCTTCGACAGGGGGGATCTATGGCTACACCTTC.

The rearrangement joins TRBV29-1 to TRBJ2-3, with 9 bases matching TRBD2. Germline-derived CDR1 and CDR2 are SQVTM and ANQGSEA. The CDR3 extends over 15 amino acids. Trimming cost V 3 bases and J 0 bases; bases outside gene matches: 4. The CDR3 loop is CSVEGGGVSTDTQYF. The CDR3, as DNA: TGCAGCGTTGAGGGCGGGGGGGTCAGCACAGATACGCAGTATTTT.

This clonotype was seen just once. The chain has TRBV4-2 and TRBJ2-7; TRBD1 matches 7 bases. V was clipped by 4 bases and J by 1 base; unmatched bases: 13. There are 17 residues in the CDR3. CDR1 and CDR2 from the germline V gene are LGHNA and YNFKEQ. The CDR3 nucleotides read TGTGCCAGCAGCCCCCACCCTACAGGGGAAGGTTCCTACGAGCAGTACTTC. It translates to CASSPHPTGEGSYEQYF.

V is TRBV25-1 and J is TRBJ1-2, with D maybe TRBD1 (6 bases). The CDR3 consists of 12 residues. Between the trimmed V and J ends, which lost 3 bases and 8 bases, there was a span of 10 bases. Germline V gene lookup returns CDR1 MGHDK and CDR2 SYGVNS. CDR3 protein: CASSENREGYTF. In DNA form, the CDR3 reads TGTGCCAGCAGTGAGAACAGGGAAGGCTACACCTTC.

This clonotype has a handful of counts. The gene calls are TRBV6-6 and TRBJ1-6, with TRBD1 identical over 9 bases. Trimming at V came to 7 bases and at J to 9 bases, leaving 7 bases not matched to a gene. The CDR3 loop spans 14 amino acids. Germline V CDR1 and CDR2: MNHNY, SVGAGI (reference sequence). CDR3 residues: CASILQGAGSPLHF. For the CDR3, the DNA is TGTGCCAGCATCTTACAGGGGGCGGGTTCACCCCTCCACTTT.

The sample holds a few counts of this clonotype. The V call is TRBV29-1, the J call TRBJ2-7; D is possibly TRBD2 (6 bases). The CDR3 totals 13 residues. In germline, CDR1 is SQVTM, CDR2 ANQGSEA. The ends were cut back, 1 base at V and 3 bases at J, with 10 bases in the middle. The CDR3 DNA reads TGCAGCGTTGAAGGGGGGACTTTCTACGAGCAGTACTTC. It encodes CSVEGGTFYEQYF.

The chain couples TRBV27 to TRBJ1-6, with 8 bases fitting TRBD1. This CDR3 contains 16 residues. The germline V gene has CDR1 MNHEY and CDR2 SMNVEV (reference sequence). J was trimmed by 7 bases and V by 5 bases; bases with no gene match: 10. The CDR3 coding sequence is TGTGCCAGCAGTCTCCAGACAGGGGCTTCGAATTCACCCCTCCACTTT. Amino acid sequence: CASSLQTGASNSPLHF.

The V call is TRBV12-3 or TRBV12-4, the J call TRBJ2-3; no clear D gene. V shed 1 base and J shed 4 bases, with 15 bases lying between them. CDR3 length: 16 residues. CDR3 loop: CASSLVVGPKADTQYF. CDR3 in DNA: TGTGCCAGCAGTTTAGTGGTGGGTCCTAAGGCAGATACGCAGTATTTT.

This chain uses TRBV7-6 with TRBJ2-2; D call uncertain. The V and J ends lost 10 bases and 7 bases respectively, with 13 bases between them. The CDR3 has 12 residues. Germline V gene lookup returns CDR1 SGHVS and CDR2 FNYEAQ. The CDR3 protein is CATTTSNGELFF. CDR3 nucleotides: TGTGCCACCACTACGTCCAACGGGGAGCTGTTTTTT.

V gene TRBV20-1 combines with J gene TRBJ1-2, with D maybe TRBD1 (5 bases). V lost 2 bases and J 8 bases, leaving 12 bases between the germline ends. The germline V gene encodes CDR1 DFQATT and CDR2 SNEGSKA (reference sequence). CDR3 size: 12 residues. In nucleotides, the CDR3 is TGCAGTGCTAGAAGGCAGGGAAGCGGCTACACCTTC. Its protein is CSARRQGSGYTF.

The V gene is TRBV19, the J gene TRBJ2-5; the match to TRBD1 covers 8 bases. Trimming cost V 3 bases and J 5 bases; bases outside gene matches: 5. The CDR3 extends over 14 amino acids. CDR1 LNHDA and CDR2 SQIVND come from the germline V gene (reference sequence). In nucleotides, the CDR3 is TGTGCCAGTAGTATGGCAGGGGGCGAGGAGACCCAGTACTTC. It codes for CASSMAGGEETQYF.

V usage is TRBV6-6 and J usage is TRBJ2-4; perhaps TRBD2 as D (7 bases). The J call may not be correct, given that the DNA end is closer to TRBJ2-7. Per germline, CDR1 MNHNY and CDR2 SVGAGI (reference sequence). This CDR3 comprises 15 residues. In nucleotides, the CDR3 is TGTGCCAGCAGTCCCCAAACGGGGGGCCGCTACGAGCAGTACTTC. It specifies CASSPQTGGRYEQYF.

This rearrangement joins TRBV10-3 to TRBJ1-6, with 9 bases fitting TRBD1. The germline V gene encodes CDR1 ENHRY and CDR2 SYGVKD. After removal of 4 bases from V and 7 bases from J, the junction contained 8 bases not matched to a gene. The length of the CDR3 is 16 residues. CDR3 sequence reads: CAISGRTGEQNSPLHF. In nucleotides, the CDR3 is TGTGCCATCAGTGGACGGACAGGGGAACAGAATTCACCCCTCCACTTT.

This chain uses TRBV4-2 with TRBJ2-7; D is unclear. V was trimmed by 0 bases and J by 3 bases, leaving 15 bases between them. CDR1 LGHNA and CDR2 YNFKEQ come from the germline V gene. This CDR3 comprises 16 residues. The CDR3, as DNA: TGTGCCAGCAGCCAAGATTGGCCGACGGATTTCTACGAGCAGTACTTC. Translating gives CASSQDWPTDFYEQYF.

Remarks on this clonotype: A junction end diverges from the germline sequence, so it may reflect a read error. The V and J genes are TRBV7-9 and TRBJ2-5; D may match TRBD1 or TRBD2 (5 bases each). The CDR3 is made up of 14 amino acids. Germline V gives CDR1 SEHNR, CDR2 FQNEAQ (reference sequence). The CDR3 is CASSVARRGETQYF. The CDR3 nucleotides read TGTGCCAGCAGCGTAGCGAGAAGGGGAGAGACCCAGTACTTC.

Regarding this clonotype: One end of the junction is discordant with germline, which a read error may explain. In DNA form, the CDR3 reads TGCGCCAGCAGCCAAGATCGGTCTAGCGGGGGCCGCACAGAGACGCAGTATTTT. It specifies CASSQDRSSGGRTETQYF. This chain links TRBV4-1 with TRBJ2-3; 10 bases align to TRBD2. The germline gives CDR1 MGHRA, CDR2 YSYEKL. CDR3 length: 18 amino acids.

V and J are TRBV20-1 and TRBJ2-1, with 10 bases matching TRBD2. Germline CDR1 is DFQATT and CDR2 is SNEGSKA (reference sequence). The CDR3 covers 15 residues. Trimming removed 6 bases from V and 1 base from J; junction bases left unmatched: 6. The CDR3 sequence is CSARTSGSSYNEQFF. The CDR3 nucleotides are TGCAGTGCAAGGACTAGCGGAAGTTCCTACAATGAGCAGTTCTTC.